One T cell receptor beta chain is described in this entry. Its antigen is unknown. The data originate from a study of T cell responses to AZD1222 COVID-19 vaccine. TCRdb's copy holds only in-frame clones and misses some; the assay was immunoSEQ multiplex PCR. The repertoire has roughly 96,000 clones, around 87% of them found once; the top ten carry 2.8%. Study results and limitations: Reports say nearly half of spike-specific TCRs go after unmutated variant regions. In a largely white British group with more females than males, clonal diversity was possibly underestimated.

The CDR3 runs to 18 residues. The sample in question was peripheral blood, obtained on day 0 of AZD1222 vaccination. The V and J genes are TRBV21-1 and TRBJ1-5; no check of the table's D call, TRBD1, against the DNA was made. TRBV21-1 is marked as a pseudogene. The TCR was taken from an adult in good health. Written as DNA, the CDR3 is TGTGCCAGCAGCAAAGAGCGGCCAGGGGGCCGTAGCAATCAGCCCCAGCATTTT. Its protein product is CASSKERPGGRSNQPQHF.